This T cell receptor (beta chain) was obtained from a study of CD8 T cells in Susac syndrome. Study-wide background: Active disease was present in six of the sequenced Susac syndrome patients, whereas eight or nine of them were in remission.

When the RNA was reverse transcribed, random hexamers were used with an input of roughly 0.45 to 1 ug. Amplification of TCR beta CDR3 spanned 54 Vbeta and 13 Jbeta via immunoSEQ multiplex PCR. TCRdb passed the immunoSEQ multiplex PCR reads through MiXCR, listing each CDR3 protein once. The sample contains 150,000 or so distinct CDR3 sequences, about 96% of which appear only once. Sequencing of TCR beta, carried out with a high-throughput approach, was applied to CD8+ and CD4+ T cells from the blood. TEMRA cells were FACS-enriched, with CD8+ and CD4+ T cells isolated negatively. This TCR derives from a human donor with Susac syndrome. The sample comprised CD4+ T cells from PBMCs.

CDR3 sequence reads: CASSPTIGETQYF. As DNA, the CDR3 is TGTGCCAGCAGCCCTACTATAGGGGAGACCCAGTACTTC. This chain links TRBV5-4 with TRBJ2-5, with no clear D. V lost 4 bases, J lost 5 bases, and 12 bases lay in between. From germline, CDR1 is SGHNT and CDR2 YYREEE (reference sequence). The CDR3 is 13 amino acids. The full variable domain, its missing parts supplied by reference TRBV5-4 and TRBJ2-5, is ETGVTQSPTHLIKTRGQQVTLRCSSQSGHNTVSWYQQALGQGPQFIFQYYREEENGRGNFPPRFSGLQFPNYSSELNVNALELDDSALYLCASSPTIGETQYFGPGTRLLVL.